The clone carrying this T cell receptor beta chain was seen just once. Graft samples were processed, releasing intraepithelial and lamina propria lymphocytes. The method was immunoSEQ multiplex PCR; TCRdb's version includes in-frame clones alone and lacks a portion of them. In the table there are 25,000 to 30,000 clones, about 80% of which are singletons. This sample was taken from a study of graft-versus-host responses after intestinal transplantation. Background on the study: Anti-thymocyte globulin induction, then tacrolimus and steroids for about three years, went to all recipients.

The CDR3 loop spans 12 amino acids. V dropped 8 bases and J dropped 10; count of bases not matched to a gene: 8. Germline CDR1 reads SNHLY; CDR2 reads FYNNEI. Sample: ileum tissue, taken 98 days after intestinal transplantation. V usage is TRBV2 and J usage is TRBJ2-1, with 7 bases matching TRBD1. This clonotype was sampled from a human patient who received an intestinal transplant, so some T cells may come from the graft donor. This CDR3 reads CASSEGADEQFF. DNA for the CDR3: TGTGCCAGCTCTGAGGGGGCGGACGAGCAGTTCTTC.